This entry features one T cell receptor beta chain sequence. As yet, its antigen is unknown. The data originate from a study of blood T cells in healthy people across ages. Notes on the study in general: From one million sequenced T cells, diversity estimates were lower bounds. Versus aged donors, long-lived donors had higher diversity and more naive CD4+ cells.

PCR was performed a second time for about 7 to 12 cycles using a sample-barcoded 5' primer and a J-beta primer mix. Each TCR beta cDNA got a 12-nucleotide random molecular identifier. A single record per CDR3 protein comes from TCRdb applying MiXCR to the 5' RACE reads. The repertoire holds about 1.4 million distinct CDR3 sequences, with 59% as singletons. Those donating, healthy Caucasian individuals from Russia, were aged about 6 to 100. V was pared by 0 bases and J by 10 bases, with 13 bases between. Germline V lookup: CDR1 SGHTA, CDR2 FQGNSA. This CDR3 region has 14 residues. The TCR originated in a man younger than 35 in good health. The chain couples TRBV7-2 to TRBJ2-1, with D unresolved. The source material was blood. CDR3 in amino acids: CASSLANLLGEQFF. In DNA, the CDR3 is TGTGCCAGCAGCTTAGCGAACTTATTAGGAGAGCAGTTCTTC.